This TCR beta chain was obtained from a study of radiation and T cells in renal cell carcinoma. Study-level information: Nephrectomy followed 15 Gy stereotactic body radiation by 4 weeks.

The CDR3 length is 16 residues. V gave up 0 bases and J gave up 5 bases; unmatched junction bases: 6. CDR1 and CDR2 (germline): MNHEY, SVGAGI. Method: immunoSEQ multiplex PCR; TCRdb's copy keeps in-frame clones and lacks some. The sample holds just under 80,000 clones; 65% to 90% are singletons and the top ten take 20% to 25%. Time point in this sample: blood 2 weeks post-SBRT. The treatment denotes: 15 Gy SBRT to primary tumor, nephrectomy 4 weeks later. Radiation-treated patients gave blood at baseline, week 2 and week 4. The patient's renal cell carcinoma had clear cell pathology. The J gene is TRBJ2-5, the V gene TRBV6-5; 10 bases are a match to TRBD2. The material sequenced was blood, taken from a patient whose treatment included radiotherapy and nephrectomy. The source of this sequence is a woman aged 45 to 65 with renal cell carcinoma. The chain's CDR3 is CASSYSKRGGRETQYF. The CDR3 DNA sequence: TGTGCCAGCAGTTACTCTAAGCGGGGGGGCAGGGAGACCCAGTACTTC.